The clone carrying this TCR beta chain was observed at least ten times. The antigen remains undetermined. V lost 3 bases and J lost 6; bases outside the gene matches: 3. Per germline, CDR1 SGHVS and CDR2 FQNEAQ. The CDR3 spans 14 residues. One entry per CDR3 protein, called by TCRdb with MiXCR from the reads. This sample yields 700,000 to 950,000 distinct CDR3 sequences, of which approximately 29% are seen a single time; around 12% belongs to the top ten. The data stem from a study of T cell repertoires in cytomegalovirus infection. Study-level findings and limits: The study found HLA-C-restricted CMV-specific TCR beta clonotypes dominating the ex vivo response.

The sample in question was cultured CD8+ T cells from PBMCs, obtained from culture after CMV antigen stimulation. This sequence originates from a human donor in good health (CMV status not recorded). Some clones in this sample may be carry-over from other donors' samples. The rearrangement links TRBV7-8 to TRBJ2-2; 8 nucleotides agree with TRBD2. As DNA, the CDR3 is TGTGCCAGCAGCTTGGCGCGGGGGGCCGGGGAGCTGTTTTTT. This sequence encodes CASSLARGAGELFF.